This TCR beta chain came from a study of shared clonotypes between healthy human individuals. Across the whole study: Three plates each covered CD4 naive and memory; CD8 naive two, CD8 memory one. Study-wide points: Several donors shared approximately 5% of their naive CD4 clonotypes.

The assay was carried out at the deep level. Profiling relied on immunoSEQ multiplex PCR, and the TCRdb table lists in-frame clones only, not all of them. The profile shows nearly 1,000,000 clones, around 80% of them singletons. In the case of this clone: Its antigen is still unknown. Other DNA sequences within the sample encode an identical CDR3.

The donors, all of them Caucasian adults, lived in Nashville, Tennessee. Germline loops: CDR1 SGHTA, CDR2 FQGNSA. V lost 5 bases, J lost 0 bases, and 13 bases lay in between. The length of the CDR3 is 16 residues. This receptor was obtained from a man between 18 and 35 years old in good health. The rearrangement uses TRBV7-2 and TRBJ1-4; D might be TRBD1 (5 bases). The sequencing sample was made of memory CD4+ T cells sorted from blood. Subset indicated: CD45RA-negative fraction. Written as DNA, the CDR3 is TGTGCCAGCAGCCGCGGACCGACAGCAACTAATGAAAAACTGTTTTTT. Its translation is CASSRGPTATNEKLFF.